This passage covers 18 T cell receptor beta chains from one sample sequenced in a study of T cell repertoires in cytomegalovirus infection. From the reads, TCRdb called clonotypes with MiXCR, one entry per CDR3 protein. The data contain some 320,000 distinct CDR3 sequences, over 7.5% of them singletons. The specimen sequenced was PBMCs. The receptor source for this set is a human donor in good health (CMV status not recorded). Some clones in this sample may be carry-over from other donors' samples.

This clonotype was seen more than once but under ten times. V gene TRBV15 combines with J gene TRBJ2-1, with D unclear. Trimming left V 4 bases short and J 0 bases short, with 4 bases between. The germline gives CDR1 LNHNV, CDR2 YYDKDF (reference sequence). This CDR3 is 13 amino acids long. The CDR3 bases are TGTGCCACCAGCATGGTCTCCTACAATGAGCAGTTCTTC. This encodes CATSMVSYNEQFF.

This clonotype came up many times. The chain carries TRBV7-2 and TRBJ1-5, with unresolved D. Germline CDR1 SGHTA, CDR2 FQGNSA. This CDR3 spans 16 amino acids. With 1 base removed from V and 0 bases from J, the gap between germline ends came to 10 bases. The chain's CDR3 is CASSLESEHSNQPQHF. The CDR3 DNA follows: TGTGCCAGCAGCTTAGAGTCGGAACATAGCAATCAGCCCCAGCATTTT.

This clonotype was found many times. The gene calls are TRBV7-2 and TRBJ1-5; TRBD1 is a possible D gene (5 bases). The CDR3 length is 13 residues. V lost 5 bases and J 7 bases, leaving 12 bases between the germline ends. CDR1 SGHTA and CDR2 FQGNSA come from the germline V gene. CDR3 residues: CASSPRGDQPQHF. The CDR3 bases are TGTGCCAGCAGCCCCCGAGGGGACCAGCCCCAGCATTTT.

This clonotype was found many times. The chain couples TRBV7-2 to TRBJ1-4; D unresolved. This CDR3 comprises 17 residues. V was pared by 1 base and J by 8 bases, with 20 bases between. Germline values: CDR1 SGHTA, CDR2 FQGNSA. The CDR3 protein is CASSLESAEWRIEKLFF. The CDR3 region has the DNA TGTGCCAGCAGCTTAGAGTCAGCTGAATGGAGAATAGAAAAACTGTTTTTT.

The rearrangement joins TRBV18 to TRBJ1-6, with no clear D. This CDR3 is 13 amino acids long. With 2 bases removed from V and 9 bases from J, the gap between germline ends came to 8 bases. Germline lookup yields CDR1 KGHSH and CDR2 LQKENI. The chain's CDR3 is CASSPGEGSPLHF. Written as DNA, the CDR3 is TGTGCCAGCTCACCAGGGGAGGGTTCACCCCTCCACTTT. Based on the CDR3 plus reference TRBV18 and TRBJ1-6, the full variable domain is NAGVMQNPRHLVRRRGQEARLRCSPMKGHSHVYWYRQLPEEGLKFMVYLQKENIIDESGMPKERFSAEFPKEGPSILRIQQVVRGDSAAYFCASSPGEGSPLHFGNGTRLTVT.

This clonotype was counted between two and nine times. This sequence joins TRBV14 and TRBJ1-3; D possibly corresponds to TRBD1 (5 bases). Germline V CDR1 and CDR2: SGHDN, FVKESK. CDR3 length: 17 amino acids. The V end lost 1 base, the J end lost 0 bases, and 13 bases lay between the germline ends. CDR3 sequence (DNA): TGTGCCAGCAGCCAAGTAGGGGCGATGTACTCTGGAAACACCATATATTTT. Protein: CASSQVGAMYSGNTIYF.

At least ten counts were recorded for this clonotype. This chain uses TRBV7-9 with TRBJ1-2, with D perhaps matching TRBD1 (5 bases). This CDR3 is 16 amino acids long. CDR1 is SEHNR, CDR2 FQNEAQ, per germline (reference sequence). V dropped 2 bases and J dropped 2 bases, with 15 bases sitting between them. Here the CDR3 reads CASSLLSQRTNYGYTF. For the CDR3, the DNA is TGTGCCAGCAGCTTATTAAGTCAGAGGACAAACTATGGCTACACCTTC. The full variable domain, rest sourced from reference TRBV7-9 and TRBJ1-2, is DTGVSQNPRHKITKRGQNVTFRCDPISEHNRLYWYRQTLGQGPEFLTYFQNEAQLEKSRLLSDRFSAERPKGSFSTLEIQRTEQGDSAMYLCASSLLSQRTNYGYTFGSGTRLTVV.

In its sample, this clonotype was seen many times. The chain recombines TRBV7-2 with TRBJ2-7; no firm D call. The germline CDR1 and CDR2 sequences are SGHTA and FQGNSA. Trimming removed 5 bases at V and 3 bases at J, with 11 bases between. This CDR3 has 13 amino acids. CDR3 sequence (DNA): TGTGCCAGCAGCACGTCCCTCTACTACGAGCAGTACTTC. It codes for CASSTSLYYEQYF.

This clonotype was picked up many times. V is TRBV7-3 and J is TRBJ1-4; D might be TRBD1 (5 bases). The germline gives CDR1 SGHTA, CDR2 FQGTGA. The CDR3 consists of 15 residues. The ends were cut back, 0 bases at V and 9 bases at J, with 14 bases in the middle. CDR3 in DNA: TGTGCCAGCAGCTTAACGTTAGGAAGGGGCCAAAAACTGTTTTTT. Amino acids: CASSLTLGRGQKLFF. Combining the CDR3 with reference TRBV7-3 and TRBJ1-4 gives the whole variable domain GAGVSQTPSNKVTEKGKYVELRCDPISGHTALYWYRQSLGQGPEFLIYFQGTGAADDSGLPNDRFFAVRPEGSVSTLKIQRTERGDSAVYLCASSLTLGRGQKLFFGSGTQLSVL.

V is TRBV28 and J is TRBJ1-2; 7 nucleotides align to TRBD1. The CDR3 is 16 residues long. V lost 1 base and J lost 8; bases outside the gene matches: 13. In germline, CDR1 is MDHEN, CDR2 SYDVKM. The CDR3 sequence is CASSLFGDSLIRGYTF. CDR3 bases: TGTGCCAGCAGTTTATTCGGGGACAGTTTGATTAGGGGCTACACCTTC.

This clonotype was found many times. The chain joins TRBV5-4 to TRBJ2-7; 9 bases line up with TRBD1. Germline CDR1 reads SGHNT; CDR2 reads YYREEE (reference sequence). J lost 6 bases, V lost 3 bases, and 10 bases had no gene match. The CDR3 is 15 amino acids. The CDR3 bases are TGTGCCAGCAGCTCCGGCGACAGGGGGTTGTCCGAGCAGTACTTC. It is translated as CASSSGDRGLSEQYF.

This clonotype turned up a few times. The chain is built from TRBV10-2 and TRBJ2-1, with 10 bases aligning to TRBD2. Trimming at V came to 4 bases and at J to 8 bases, leaving 8 bases not matched to a gene. The germline V gene has CDR1 WSHSY and CDR2 SAAADI. The CDR3 extends over 15 amino acids. The DNA of the CDR3 is TGCGCCAGCAGTGTGGGAGCGGGGGGGCTCGATGAGCAGTTCTTC. This sequence encodes CASSVGAGGLDEQFF.

This clonotype was counted ten times or more. The rearrangement links TRBV7-2 to TRBJ2-3; 7 bases match TRBD2. J gave up 0 bases and V 2 bases, and 5 bases lay outside the gene matches. The CDR3 covers 16 residues. Germline loops: CDR1 SGHTA, CDR2 FQGNSA. CDR3 in DNA: TGTGCCAGCAGCTTACTAGCGGCGGCCAGCACAGATACGCAGTATTTT. Protein sequence: CASSLLAAASTDTQYF.

In its sample, this clonotype was seen many times. The CDR3 region is CASSLKDTQYF. In DNA, the CDR3 is TGTGCCAGCAGCTTAAAGGATACGCAGTATTTT. The chain couples TRBV7-2 to TRBJ2-3; D gene ambiguous. The CDR3 length is 11 residues. The V end lost 2 bases, the J end lost 6 bases, and 3 bases lay between the germline ends. The germline V gene has CDR1 SGHTA and CDR2 FQGNSA.

The chain recombines TRBV19 with TRBJ1-5, with D perhaps matching TRBD1 (6 bases). The CDR3 totals 14 residues. Germline V gives CDR1 LNHDA, CDR2 SQIVND (reference sequence). The ends were cut back, 2 bases at V and 3 bases at J, with 8 bases in the middle. CDR3 amino acids: CASSIRDTNQPQHF. CDR3 nucleotides: TGTGCCAGTAGTATACGGGACACCAATCAGCCCCAGCATTTT.

The table lists this clonotype with a few counts. The J gene is TRBJ2-7, the V gene TRBV6-2 or TRBV6-3, with 7 bases matching TRBD1. This CDR3 has 13 amino acids. V lost 4 bases, J lost 5 bases, and 5 bases stayed unmatched. CDR1 is MNHEY, CDR2 SVGEGT, per germline. CDR3: CASSLTGDHEQYF. DNA of the CDR3: TGTGCCAGCAGTTTAACAGGGGACCACGAGCAGTACTTC.

The table lists this clonotype with a few counts. The chain recombines TRBV28 with TRBJ2-3, with 11 positions matching TRBD2. Looked up from germline, CDR1 is MDHEN and CDR2 is SYDVKM. This CDR3 has 15 residues. Trimming removed 6 bases from V and 7 bases from J; junction bases left unmatched: 9. The CDR3 DNA sequence: TGTGCCAGCAGCAGTAGCGGGGGGGCCCGAAATACGCAGTATTTT. Translated: CASSSSGGARNTQYF.

This clonotype was observed a handful of times. The chain has TRBV7-9 and TRBJ1-2; 12 bases are shared with TRBD1. The CDR3 consists of 19 residues. Germline-derived CDR1 and CDR2 are SEHNR and FQNEAQ (reference sequence). V was pared by 6 bases and J by 3 bases, with 17 bases of the junction left unmatched. The CDR3 reads CASSLGLGTGGAMDYGYTF. The CDR3 region has the DNA TGTGCCAGCAGTTTGGGTCTGGGGACAGGGGGCGCGATGGACTATGGCTACACCTTC.